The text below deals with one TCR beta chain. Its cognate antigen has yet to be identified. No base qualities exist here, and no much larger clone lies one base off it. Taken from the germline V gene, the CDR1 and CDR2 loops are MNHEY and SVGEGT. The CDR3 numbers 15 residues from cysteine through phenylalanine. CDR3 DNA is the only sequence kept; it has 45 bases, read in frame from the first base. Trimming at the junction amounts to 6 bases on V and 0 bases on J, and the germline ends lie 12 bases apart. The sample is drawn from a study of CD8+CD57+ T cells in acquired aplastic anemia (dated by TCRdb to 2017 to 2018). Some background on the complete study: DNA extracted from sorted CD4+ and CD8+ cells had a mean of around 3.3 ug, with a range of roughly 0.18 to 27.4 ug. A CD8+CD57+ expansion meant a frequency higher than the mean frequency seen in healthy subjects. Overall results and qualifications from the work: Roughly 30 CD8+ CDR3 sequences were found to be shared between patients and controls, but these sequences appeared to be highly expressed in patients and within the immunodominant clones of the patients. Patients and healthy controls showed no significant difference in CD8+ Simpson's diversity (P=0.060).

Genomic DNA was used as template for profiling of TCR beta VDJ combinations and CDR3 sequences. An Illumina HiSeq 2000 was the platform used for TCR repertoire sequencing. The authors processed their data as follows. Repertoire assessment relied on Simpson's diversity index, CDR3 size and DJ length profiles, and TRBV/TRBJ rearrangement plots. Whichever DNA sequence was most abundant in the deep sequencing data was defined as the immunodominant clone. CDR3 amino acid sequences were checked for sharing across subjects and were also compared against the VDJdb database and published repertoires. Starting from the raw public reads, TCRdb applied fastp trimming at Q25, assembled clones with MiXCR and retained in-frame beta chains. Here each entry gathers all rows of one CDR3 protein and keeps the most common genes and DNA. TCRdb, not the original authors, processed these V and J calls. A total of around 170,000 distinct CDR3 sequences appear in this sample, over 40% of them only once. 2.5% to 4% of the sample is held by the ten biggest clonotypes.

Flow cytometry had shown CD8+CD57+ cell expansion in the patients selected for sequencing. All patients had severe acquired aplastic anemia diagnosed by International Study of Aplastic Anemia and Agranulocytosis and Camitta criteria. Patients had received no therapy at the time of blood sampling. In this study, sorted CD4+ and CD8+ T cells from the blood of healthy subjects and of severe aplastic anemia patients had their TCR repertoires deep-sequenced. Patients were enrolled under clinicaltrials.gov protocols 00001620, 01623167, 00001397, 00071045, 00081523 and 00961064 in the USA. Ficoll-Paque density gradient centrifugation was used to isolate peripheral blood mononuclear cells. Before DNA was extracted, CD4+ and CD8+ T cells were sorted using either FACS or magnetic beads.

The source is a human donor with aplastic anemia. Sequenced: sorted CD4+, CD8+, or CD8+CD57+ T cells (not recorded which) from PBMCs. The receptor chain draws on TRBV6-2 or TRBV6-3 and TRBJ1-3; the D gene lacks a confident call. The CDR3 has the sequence CASRHREISGNTIYF. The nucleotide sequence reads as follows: TGTGCCAGCAGGCACCGGGAGATCTCTGGAAACACCATATATTTT.